The entry that follows covers one TCR beta chain sequence. Its matching antigen is unknown. This record belongs to a study of T cell repertoires in cytomegalovirus infection. Whole-study context: CMV infection and matching HLA type were both indicated by public TCR beta signatures. The study's findings and limits: The ex vivo response was dominated by HLA-C-restricted CMV-specific TCR beta clonotypes.

TCRdb reprocessed the reads via MiXCR and lists one record per CDR3 protein. This table has approximately 500,000 distinct CDR3 sequences, 15% to 20% appearing once. The sequencing sample was made of CD8+ T cells from PBMCs. The source is a human donor in good health (CMV status not recorded). Some clones in this sample may be carry-over from other donors' samples.

The CDR3 sequence: CASTLAGAGVAFF. CDR3 coding DNA: TGTGCCAGCACCCTAGCGGGAGCGGGGGTAGCTTTCTTT. The J gene is TRBJ1-1, the V gene TRBV12-3 or TRBV12-4, with D possibly matching TRBD1 (5 bases). The germline V and J ends were trimmed by 7 bases and 10 bases, with 19 bases remaining between them. CDR3 size: 13 residues.